This TCR beta chain was obtained from a study of T-cell reconstitution after alpha-beta-depleted transplantation in children. Unique molecular identifiers tagged the TCRbeta library. TCRdb processed the PCR reads anew with MiXCR; each CDR3 protein has one entry. Of 600,000 or so distinct CDR3 sequences listed, about 21% were seen once; the top ten hold roughly 15%. Losses at the gene ends were 6 bases for V and 3 bases for J; bases not matched to a gene: 11. From germline, CDR1 is DFQATT and CDR2 SNEGSKA (reference sequence). The CDR3 loop spans 15 amino acids. V and J are TRBV20-1 and TRBJ2-7; 10 bases match TRBD2. Source: PBMCs, mostly from graft donor cells, taken 360 days after TCRalphabeta/CD19-depleted stem cell transplant. The receptor comes from a boy under two years old who had a stem cell transplant for acute myeloid leukemia, so the T cells may come from the graft donor. The CDR3 coding sequence is TGCAGTGCGCCGGATTTTAGCGGGGGGAACTACGAGCAGTACTTC. It translates to CSAPDFSGGNYEQYF.